This T cell receptor beta chain was identified during a study of technical replicates of blood from a few donors. TCRdb's table, derived via immunoSEQ multiplex PCR, lists solely in-frame clones and lacks some. The sample records roughly 80,000 clones, about nine tenths being singletons. Trimming at V came to 4 bases and at J to 1 base, leaving 2 bases not matched to a gene. The CDR3 is 13 amino acids. Germline V gives CDR1 SGHRS, CDR2 YFSETQ. The TCR comes from a human donor in good health. Sequenced: T cells isolated from PBMCs. The genes are TRBV5-1 and TRBJ2-7, with 7 bases lining up with TRBD1. The CDR3 here is CASSQDRSYEQYF. The CDR3 DNA sequence: TGCGCCAGCAGCCAGGACAGGTCCTACGAGCAGTACTTC. The variable domain in full, completed from reference TRBV5-1 and TRBJ2-7, reads KAGVTQTPRYLIKTRGQQVTLSCSPISGHRSVSWYQQTPGQGLQFLFEYFSETQRNKGNFPGRFSGRQFSNSRSEMNVSTLELGDSALYLCASSQDRSYEQYFGPGTRLTVT.